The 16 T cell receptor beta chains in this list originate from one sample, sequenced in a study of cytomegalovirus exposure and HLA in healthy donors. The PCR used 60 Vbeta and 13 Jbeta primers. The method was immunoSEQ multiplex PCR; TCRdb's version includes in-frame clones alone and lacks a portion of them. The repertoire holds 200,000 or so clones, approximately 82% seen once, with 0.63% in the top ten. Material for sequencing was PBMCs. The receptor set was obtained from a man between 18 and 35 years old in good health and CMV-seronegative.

Here the CDR3 reads CAWSPRGVNTEAFF. The CDR3 DNA sequence: TGTGCCTGGAGCCCACGGGGAGTGAACACTGAAGCTTTCTTT. This rearrangement joins TRBV30 to TRBJ1-1; D gene uncertain. V was trimmed by 3 bases and J by 0 bases, leaving 11 bases between them. In germline, CDR1 is GTSNPN, CDR2 SVGIG (reference sequence). CDR3 length equals 14 residues. The variable domain in full, completed from reference TRBV30 and TRBJ1-1, reads SQTIHQWPATLVQPVGSPLSLECTVEGTSNPNLYWYRQAAGRGLQLLFYSVGIGQISSEVPQNLSASRPQDRQFILSSKKLLLSDSGFYLCAWSPRGVNTEAFFGQGTRLTVV.

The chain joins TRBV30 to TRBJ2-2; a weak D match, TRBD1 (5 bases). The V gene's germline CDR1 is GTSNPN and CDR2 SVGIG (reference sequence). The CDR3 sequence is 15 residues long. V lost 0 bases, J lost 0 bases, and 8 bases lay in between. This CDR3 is CAWSVGATNTGELFF. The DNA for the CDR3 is TGTGCCTGGAGTGTTGGGGCAACGAACACCGGGGAGCTGTTTTTT.

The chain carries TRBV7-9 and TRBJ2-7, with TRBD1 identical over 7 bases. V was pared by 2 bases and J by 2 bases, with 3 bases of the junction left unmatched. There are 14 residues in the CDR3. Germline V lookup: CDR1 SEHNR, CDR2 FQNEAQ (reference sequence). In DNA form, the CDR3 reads TGTGCCAGCAGCTTAAGGCAGGGGGCCTACGAGCAGTACTTC. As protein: CASSLRQGAYEQYF.

CDR3 nucleotides: TGTGCCAGCAGCCCGACTAGCGGGAGGTCGGGCACAGATACGCAGTATTTT. This codes for CASSPTSGRSGTDTQYF. The genes are TRBV5-4 and TRBJ2-3; 13 nucleotides agree with TRBD2. V was pared by 4 bases and J by 1 base, with 6 bases of the junction left unmatched. Per the germline V gene, CDR1 is SGHNT and CDR2 is YYREEE (reference sequence). This CDR3 is 17 amino acids long.

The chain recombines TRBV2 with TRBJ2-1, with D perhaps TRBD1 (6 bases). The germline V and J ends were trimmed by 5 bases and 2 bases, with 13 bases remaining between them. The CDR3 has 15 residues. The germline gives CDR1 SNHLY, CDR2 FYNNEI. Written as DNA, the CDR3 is TGTGCCAGCAGTAATTCCAGGGGACCCTACAATGAGCAGTTCTTC. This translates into CASSNSRGPYNEQFF.

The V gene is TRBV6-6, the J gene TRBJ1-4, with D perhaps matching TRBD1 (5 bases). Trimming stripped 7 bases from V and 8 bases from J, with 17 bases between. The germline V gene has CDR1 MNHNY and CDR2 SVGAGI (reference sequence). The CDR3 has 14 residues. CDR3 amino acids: CASKRPGWGEKLFF. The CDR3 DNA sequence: TGTGCCAGCAAACGACCAGGGTGGGGCGAAAAACTGTTTTTT.

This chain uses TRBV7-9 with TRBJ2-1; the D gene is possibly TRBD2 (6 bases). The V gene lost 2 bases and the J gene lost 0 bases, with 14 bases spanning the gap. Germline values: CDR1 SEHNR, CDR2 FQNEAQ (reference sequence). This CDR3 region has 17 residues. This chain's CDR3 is CASSLKSPAGSYNEQFF. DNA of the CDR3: TGTGCCAGCAGCTTAAAGTCTCCAGCGGGCTCCTACAATGAGCAGTTCTTC.

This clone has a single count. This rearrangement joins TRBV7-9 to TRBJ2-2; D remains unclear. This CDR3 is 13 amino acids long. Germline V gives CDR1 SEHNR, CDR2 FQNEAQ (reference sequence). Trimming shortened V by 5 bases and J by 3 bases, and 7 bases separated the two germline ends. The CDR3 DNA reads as TGTGCCAGCAGCCCCTTGTACACCGGGGAGCTGTTTTTT. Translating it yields CASSPLYTGELFF.

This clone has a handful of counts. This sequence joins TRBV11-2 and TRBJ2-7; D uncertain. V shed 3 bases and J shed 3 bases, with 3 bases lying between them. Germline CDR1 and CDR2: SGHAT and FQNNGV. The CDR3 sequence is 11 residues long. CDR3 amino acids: CASSFSYEQYF. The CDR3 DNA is TGTGCCAGCAGCTTCAGCTACGAGCAGTACTTC.

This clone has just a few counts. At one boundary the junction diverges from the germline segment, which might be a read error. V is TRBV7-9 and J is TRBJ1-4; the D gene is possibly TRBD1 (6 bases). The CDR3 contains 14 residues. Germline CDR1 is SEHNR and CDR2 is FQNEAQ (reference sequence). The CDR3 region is CSSSLGTKNEKLFF. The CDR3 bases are TGTTCCAGCAGCTTAGGGACAAAAAATGAAAAACTGTTTTTT.

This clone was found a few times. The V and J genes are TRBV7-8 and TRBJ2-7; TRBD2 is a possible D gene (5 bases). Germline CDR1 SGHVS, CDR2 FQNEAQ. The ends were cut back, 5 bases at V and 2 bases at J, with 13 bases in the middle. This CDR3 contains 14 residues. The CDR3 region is CASSPPGITYEQYF. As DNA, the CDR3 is TGTGCCAGCAGCCCGCCGGGGATTACCTACGAGCAGTACTTC.

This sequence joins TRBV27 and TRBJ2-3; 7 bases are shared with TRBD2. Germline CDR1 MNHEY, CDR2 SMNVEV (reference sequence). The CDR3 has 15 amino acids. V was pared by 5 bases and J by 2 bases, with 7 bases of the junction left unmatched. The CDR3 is CASSTAGDYTDTQYF. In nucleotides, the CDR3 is TGTGCCAGCAGTACCGCGGGAGACTACACAGATACGCAGTATTTT.

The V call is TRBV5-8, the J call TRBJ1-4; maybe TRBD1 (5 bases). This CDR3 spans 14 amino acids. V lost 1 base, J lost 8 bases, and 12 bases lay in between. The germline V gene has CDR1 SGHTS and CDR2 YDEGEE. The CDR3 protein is CASSLYQAGEKLFF. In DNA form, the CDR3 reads TGTGCCAGCAGCTTGTACCAGGCAGGGGAAAAACTGTTTTTT.

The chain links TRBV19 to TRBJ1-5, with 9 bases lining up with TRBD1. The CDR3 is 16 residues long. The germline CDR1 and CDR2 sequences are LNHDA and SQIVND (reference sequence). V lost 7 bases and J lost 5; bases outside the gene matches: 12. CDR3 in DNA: TGTGCCAGTACACACAGGGGGCAAAGGACCCATCAGCCCCAGCATTTT. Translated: CASTHRGQRTHQPQHF.

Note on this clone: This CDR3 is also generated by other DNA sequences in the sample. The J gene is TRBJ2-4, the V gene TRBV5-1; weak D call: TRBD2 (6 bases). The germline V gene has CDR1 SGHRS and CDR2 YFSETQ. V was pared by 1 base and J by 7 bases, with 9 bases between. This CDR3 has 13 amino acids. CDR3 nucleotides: TGCGCCAGCAGCTTGCCGGGGGTGAACATTCAGTACTTC. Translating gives CASSLPGVNIQYF.

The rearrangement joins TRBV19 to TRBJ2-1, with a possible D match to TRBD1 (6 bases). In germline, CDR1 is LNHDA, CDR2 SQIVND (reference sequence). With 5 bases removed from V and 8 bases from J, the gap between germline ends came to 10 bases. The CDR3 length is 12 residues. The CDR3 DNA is TGTGCCAGTAGTCGCAGGGGAGATGAGCAGTTCTTC. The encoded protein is CASSRRGDEQFF.